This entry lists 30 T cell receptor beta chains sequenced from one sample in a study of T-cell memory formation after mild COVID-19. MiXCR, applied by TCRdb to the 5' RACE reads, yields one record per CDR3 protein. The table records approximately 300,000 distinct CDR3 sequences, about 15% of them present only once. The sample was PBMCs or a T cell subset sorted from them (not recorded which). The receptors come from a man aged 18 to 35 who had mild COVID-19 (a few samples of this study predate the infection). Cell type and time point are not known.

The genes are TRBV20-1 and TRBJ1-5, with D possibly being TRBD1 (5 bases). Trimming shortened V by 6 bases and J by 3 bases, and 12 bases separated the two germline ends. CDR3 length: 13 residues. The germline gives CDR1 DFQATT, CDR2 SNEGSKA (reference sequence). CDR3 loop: CSARTSVNQPQHF. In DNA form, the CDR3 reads TGCAGTGCACGGACAAGCGTCAATCAGCCCCAGCATTTT.

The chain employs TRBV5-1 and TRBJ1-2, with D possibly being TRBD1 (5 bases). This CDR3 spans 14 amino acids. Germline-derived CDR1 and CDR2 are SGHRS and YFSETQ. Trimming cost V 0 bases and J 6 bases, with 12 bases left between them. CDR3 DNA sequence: TGCGCCAGCAGCTTGGGAGGGGCTTCGAATGGCTACACCTTC. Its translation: CASSLGGASNGYTF.

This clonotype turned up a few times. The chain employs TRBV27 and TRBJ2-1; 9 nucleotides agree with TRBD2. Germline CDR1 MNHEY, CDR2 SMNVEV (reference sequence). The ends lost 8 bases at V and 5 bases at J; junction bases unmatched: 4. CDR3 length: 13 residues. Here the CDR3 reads CASSSSGDNEQFF. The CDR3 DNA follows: TGTGCCAGCTCCTCTAGCGGGGACAATGAGCAGTTCTTC.

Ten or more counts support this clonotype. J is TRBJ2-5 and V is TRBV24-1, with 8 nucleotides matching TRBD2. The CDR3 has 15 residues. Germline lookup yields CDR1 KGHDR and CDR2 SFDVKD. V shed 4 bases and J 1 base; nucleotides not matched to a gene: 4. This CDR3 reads CATSDGRGVQETQYF. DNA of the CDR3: TGTGCCACCAGTGACGGGAGGGGCGTCCAAGAGACCCAGTACTTC.

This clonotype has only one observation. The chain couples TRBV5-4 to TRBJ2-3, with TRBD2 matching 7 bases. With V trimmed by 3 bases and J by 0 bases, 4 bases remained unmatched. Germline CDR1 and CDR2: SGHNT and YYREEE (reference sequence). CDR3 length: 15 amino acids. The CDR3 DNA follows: TGTGCCAGCAGCTCGACGCGGGGGAGCACAGATACGCAGTATTTT. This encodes CASSSTRGSTDTQYF.

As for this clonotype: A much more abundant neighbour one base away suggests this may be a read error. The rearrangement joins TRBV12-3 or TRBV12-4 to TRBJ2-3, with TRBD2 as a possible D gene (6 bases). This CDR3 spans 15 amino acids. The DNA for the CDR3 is TGTGCCAGCACCACCGGGGATAGCCCGGGAGATACGAAGTATTTT. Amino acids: CASTTGDSPGDTKYF.

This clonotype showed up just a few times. CDR3 residues: CASSPGQGHTEAFF. The CDR3 nucleotides are TGTGCCAGCAGCCCCGGCCAGGGCCACACTGAAGCTTTCTTT. J is TRBJ1-1 and V is TRBV12-3 or TRBV12-4, with D tentatively TRBD1 (5 bases). The CDR3 is made up of 14 amino acids. The V end was cut by 6 bases, the J end by 3 bases, with 14 bases between.

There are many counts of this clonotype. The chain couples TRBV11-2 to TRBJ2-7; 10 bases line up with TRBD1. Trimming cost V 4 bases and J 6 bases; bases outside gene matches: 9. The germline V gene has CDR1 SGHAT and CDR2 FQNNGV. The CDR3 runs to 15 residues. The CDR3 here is CASSSSTGGMVEQYF. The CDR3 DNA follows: TGTGCCAGCAGCTCTTCGACAGGGGGCATGGTCGAGCAGTACTTC.

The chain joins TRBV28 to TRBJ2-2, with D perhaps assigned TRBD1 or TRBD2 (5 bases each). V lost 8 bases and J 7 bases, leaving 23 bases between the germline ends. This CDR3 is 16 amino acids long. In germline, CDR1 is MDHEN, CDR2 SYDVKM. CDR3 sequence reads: CASGVLPGPSNGELFF. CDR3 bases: TGTGCCAGCGGGGTCTTACCGGGACCCAGCAACGGGGAGCTGTTTTTT.

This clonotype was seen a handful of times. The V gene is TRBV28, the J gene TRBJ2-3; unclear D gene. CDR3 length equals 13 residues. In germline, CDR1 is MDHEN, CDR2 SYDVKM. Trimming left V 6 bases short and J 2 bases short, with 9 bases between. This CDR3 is CASRYGTTDTQYF. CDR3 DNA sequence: TGTGCCAGCAGATACGGAACCACAGATACGCAGTATTTT.

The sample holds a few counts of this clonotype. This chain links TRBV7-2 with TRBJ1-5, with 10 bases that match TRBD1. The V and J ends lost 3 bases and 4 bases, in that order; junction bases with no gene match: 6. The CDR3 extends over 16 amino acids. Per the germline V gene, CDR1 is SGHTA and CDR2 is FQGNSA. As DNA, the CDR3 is TGTGCCAGCAGCTTCACCGGGACAGGGGAAAATCAGCCCCAGCATTTT. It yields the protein CASSFTGTGENQPQHF.

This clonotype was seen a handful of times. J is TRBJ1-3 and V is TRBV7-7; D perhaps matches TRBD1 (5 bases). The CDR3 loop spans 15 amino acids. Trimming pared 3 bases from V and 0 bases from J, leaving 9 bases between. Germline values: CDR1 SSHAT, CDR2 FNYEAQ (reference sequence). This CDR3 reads CASSFGDFSGNTIYF. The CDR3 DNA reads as TGTGCCAGCAGCTTTGGGGACTTCTCTGGAAACACCATATATTTT.

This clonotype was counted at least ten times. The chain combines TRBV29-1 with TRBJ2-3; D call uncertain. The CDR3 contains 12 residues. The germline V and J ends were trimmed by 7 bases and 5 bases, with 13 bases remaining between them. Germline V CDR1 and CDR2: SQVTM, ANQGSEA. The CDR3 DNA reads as TGCAGCGCCCGGGTCCCCGGAGATACGCAGTATTTT. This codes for CSARVPGDTQYF.

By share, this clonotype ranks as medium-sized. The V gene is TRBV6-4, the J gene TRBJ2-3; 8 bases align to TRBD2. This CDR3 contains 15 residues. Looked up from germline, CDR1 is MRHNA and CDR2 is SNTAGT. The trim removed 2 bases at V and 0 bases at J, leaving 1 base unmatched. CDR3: CASSDGLASTDTQYF. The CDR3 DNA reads TGTGCCAGCAGTGACGGACTAGCTAGCACAGATACGCAGTATTTT.

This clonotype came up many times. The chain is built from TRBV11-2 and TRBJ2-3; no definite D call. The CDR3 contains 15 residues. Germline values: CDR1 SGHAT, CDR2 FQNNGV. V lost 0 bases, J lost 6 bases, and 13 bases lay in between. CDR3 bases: TGTGCCAGCAGCTTAGACAGCATACAAGGGGATACGCAGTATTTT. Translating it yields CASSLDSIQGDTQYF.

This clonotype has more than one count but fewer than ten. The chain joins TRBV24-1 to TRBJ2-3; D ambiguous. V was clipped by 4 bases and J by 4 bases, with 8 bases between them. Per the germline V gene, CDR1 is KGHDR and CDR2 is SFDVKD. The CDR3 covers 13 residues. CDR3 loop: CATSDPVPDTQYF. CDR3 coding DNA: TGTGCCACCAGTGACCCCGTACCAGATACGCAGTATTTT.

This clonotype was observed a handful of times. The CDR3 nucleotides are TGTGCCAGCAGCTTTTCAACTAGCGGGGAGACCCAGTACTTC. Amino acids: CASSFSTSGETQYF. This rearrangement joins TRBV7-8 to TRBJ2-5; 9 bases map to TRBD2. J was trimmed by 5 bases and V by 3 bases; bases with no gene match: 4. CDR1 is SGHVS and CDR2 is FQNEAQ in the germline V gene. The CDR3 runs 14 residues.

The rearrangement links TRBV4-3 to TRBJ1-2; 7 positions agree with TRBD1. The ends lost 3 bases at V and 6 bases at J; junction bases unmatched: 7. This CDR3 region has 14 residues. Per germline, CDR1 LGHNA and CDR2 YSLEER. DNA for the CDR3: TGCGCCAGCAGCCAGAACAGGGGAGCGAATGGCTACACCTTC. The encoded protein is CASSQNRGANGYTF.

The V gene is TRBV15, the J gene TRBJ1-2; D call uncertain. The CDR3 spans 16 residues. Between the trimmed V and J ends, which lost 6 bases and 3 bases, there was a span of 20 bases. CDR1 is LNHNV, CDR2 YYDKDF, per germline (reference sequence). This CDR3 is CATRDTRALQHYGYTF. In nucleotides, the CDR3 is TGTGCCACCAGAGACACTCGGGCCCTTCAACACTATGGCTACACCTTC.

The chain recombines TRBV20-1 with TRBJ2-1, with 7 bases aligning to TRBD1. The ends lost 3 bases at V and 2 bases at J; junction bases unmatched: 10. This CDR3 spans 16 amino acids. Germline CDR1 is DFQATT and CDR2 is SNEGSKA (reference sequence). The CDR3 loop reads CSASKGGRAPYNEQFF. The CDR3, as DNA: TGCAGTGCTAGTAAAGGGGGCCGGGCCCCCTACAATGAGCAGTTCTTC.

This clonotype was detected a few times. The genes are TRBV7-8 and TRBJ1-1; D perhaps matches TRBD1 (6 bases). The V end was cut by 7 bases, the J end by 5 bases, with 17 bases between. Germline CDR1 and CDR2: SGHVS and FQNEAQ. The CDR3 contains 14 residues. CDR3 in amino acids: CASTSGAPGTEAFF. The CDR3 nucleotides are TGTGCCAGCACCTCAGGGGCTCCAGGTACTGAAGCTTTCTTT.

The DNA of the CDR3 is TGTGCCAGCAGATACCGCGGACAGGGAACCTACGAGCAGTACGTC. It yields the protein CASRYRGQGTYEQYV. V gene TRBV6-5 combines with J gene TRBJ2-7, with TRBD1 matching over 8 bases. Germline V gives CDR1 MNHEY, CDR2 SVGAGI. The CDR3 is 15 residues long. J lost 2 bases, V lost 6 bases, and 9 bases had no gene match.

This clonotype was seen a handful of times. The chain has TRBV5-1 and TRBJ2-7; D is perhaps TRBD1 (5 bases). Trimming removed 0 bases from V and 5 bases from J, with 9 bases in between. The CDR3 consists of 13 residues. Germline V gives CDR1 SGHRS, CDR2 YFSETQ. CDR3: CASSLDRPNEQYF. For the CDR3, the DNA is TGCGCCAGCAGCTTGGACAGGCCTAACGAGCAGTACTTC.

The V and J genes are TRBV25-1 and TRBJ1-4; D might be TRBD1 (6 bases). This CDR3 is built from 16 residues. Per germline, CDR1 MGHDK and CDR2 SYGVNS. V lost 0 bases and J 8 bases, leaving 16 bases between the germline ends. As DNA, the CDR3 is TGTGCCAGCAGTGAATATAGCCCCGGGACAACGGAAAAACTGTTTTTT. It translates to CASSEYSPGTTEKLFF.

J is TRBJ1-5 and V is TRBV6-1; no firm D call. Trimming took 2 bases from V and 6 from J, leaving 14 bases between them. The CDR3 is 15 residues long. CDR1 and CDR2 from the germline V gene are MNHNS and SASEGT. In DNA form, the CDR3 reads TGTGCCAGCAGTGAATTCTTTGTGTCGGCTCAGCCCCAGCATTTT. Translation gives CASSEFFVSAQPQHF.

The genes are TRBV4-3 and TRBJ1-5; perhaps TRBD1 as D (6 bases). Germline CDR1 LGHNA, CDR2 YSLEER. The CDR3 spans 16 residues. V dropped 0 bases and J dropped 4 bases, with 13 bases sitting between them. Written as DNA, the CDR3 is TGCGCCAGCAGCCAAGATCGCAGGGGTAGGAATCAGCCCCAGCATTTT. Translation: CASSQDRRGRNQPQHF.

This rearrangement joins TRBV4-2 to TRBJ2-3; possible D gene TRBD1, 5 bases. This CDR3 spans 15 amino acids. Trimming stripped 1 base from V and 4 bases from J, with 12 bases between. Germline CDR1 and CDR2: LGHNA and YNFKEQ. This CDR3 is CASSQVGVGADTQYF. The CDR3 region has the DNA TGTGCCAGCAGCCAAGTAGGGGTCGGTGCAGATACGCAGTATTTT.

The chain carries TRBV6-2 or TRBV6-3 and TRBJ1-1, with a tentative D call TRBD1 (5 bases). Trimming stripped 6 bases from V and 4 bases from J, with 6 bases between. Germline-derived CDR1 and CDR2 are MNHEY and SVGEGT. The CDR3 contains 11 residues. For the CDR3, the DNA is TGTGCCAGCAGCAGGGTCACTGAAGCTTTCTTT. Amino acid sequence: CASSRVTEAFF.

The CDR3 DNA reads TGTGCCAGCAGTCCTCGTGGCCAGCGGAGCTCCTACGAGCAGTACTTC. This codes for CASSPRGQRSSYEQYF. The chain couples TRBV6-5 to TRBJ2-7; weak D call: TRBD2 (5 bases). The V end was cut by 5 bases, the J end by 0 bases, with 17 bases between. The CDR3 loop spans 16 amino acids. Germline lookup yields CDR1 MNHEY and CDR2 SVGAGI.

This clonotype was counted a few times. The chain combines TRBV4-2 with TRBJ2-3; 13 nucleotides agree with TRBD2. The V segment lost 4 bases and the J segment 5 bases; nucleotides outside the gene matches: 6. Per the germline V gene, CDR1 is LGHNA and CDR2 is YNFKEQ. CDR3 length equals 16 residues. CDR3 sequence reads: CASSPGTSGDKDTQYF. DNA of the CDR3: TGTGCCAGCAGCCCAGGGACTAGCGGGGATAAAGATACGCAGTATTTT.